Listed below are T cell receptor beta chains from one sample, sequenced in a study of cytomegalovirus exposure and HLA in healthy donors. Data came from immunoSEQ multiplex PCR; TCRdb stores just in-frame clones and leaves some out. The table lists about 150,000 clones, approximately 80% of them singletons. The sequencing input was PBMCs. These receptors originate from a woman between 40 and 55 years old in good health and CMV-seropositive. CDR3s include the opening cysteine and the closing phenylalanine or tryptophan. The D gene is left open where the match is weak.

TRBV19	TRBJ1-4	TRBD1	CASSIARTGQNEKLFF
TRBV27	TRBJ1-5	TRBD1	CASSRGQGDRINQPQHF
TRBV4-1	TRBJ2-4	TRBD2	CASSQYGLAGGNANIQYF
TRBV28	TRBJ1-1	TRBD1	CASSPPRGRRTEAFF
TRBV28	TRBJ2-7	NA	CASGRQPAYEQYF
TRBV19	TRBJ1-1	NA	CASSSGAGLNTEAFF
TRBV29-1	TRBJ1-1	NA	CSVLSAIGTEAFF
TRBV6-6	TRBJ1-1	TRBD1	CASSRDRASFF
TRBV9	TRBJ2-2	TRBD2	CASSVSGRITGELFF
TRBV7-9	TRBJ2-2	TRBD2	CASSYRKTGGLSGELFF
TRBV19	TRBJ2-1	TRBD2	CASSLGEGFNEQFF
TRBV9	TRBJ1-1	NA	CASSLLYGGMNTEAFF
TRBV5-1	TRBJ2-3	NA	CASSSMTVDPSTDTQYF
TRBV7-3	TRBJ2-5	NA	CASSLIVGETQYF
TRBV11-2	TRBJ2-3	NA	CASSLGSSGTDTQYF
TRBV4-1	TRBJ2-6	TRBD1	CASSQAGTGASGANVLTF
TRBV2	TRBJ2-3	NA	CASSGLVGFTDTQYF
TRBV11-2	TRBJ2-7	NA	CASSLLPRRGFYEQYF
TRBV5-8	TRBJ2-7	NA	CASSLGAAGSYEQYF
TRBV9	TRBJ2-1	TRBD1	CASSPGQGSYNEQFF
TRBV5-6	TRBJ1-4	TRBD1	CASSQRTGGSEKLFF
TRBV7-3	TRBJ2-3	TRBD2	CASSPGTSGTDTQYF
TRBV30	TRBJ2-7	NA	CAWSTGRGHEQYF
TRBV6-5	TRBJ2-2	NA	CASSAQGSGTGELFF
TRBV5-1	TRBJ2-7	NA	CASSPTLAGAHEQYF
TRBV21-1	TRBJ1-2	NA	CASMPPWTILNGYTF
TRBV19	TRBJ1-4	NA	CASSIGGVVLEKLFF
TRBV28	TRBJ1-1	NA	CASSLPGRAHEAFF
TRBV20-1	TRBJ1-2	NA	CRGGYGYTF
TRBV5-1	TRBJ2-1	NA	CASSLYEYNEQFF
TRBV28	TRBJ2-3	TRBD2	CASSLSHGLAGASDTQYF
TRBV6-1	TRBJ2-7	NA	CASSGLGAAYEQYF
TRBV27	TRBJ2-1	NA	CASSPPRRGLYNEQFF
TRBV6-5	TRBJ2-2	NA	CASSPGTFGELFF
TRBV28	TRBJ2-5	NA	CASSISVETQYF
TRBV11-2	TRBJ1-4	NA	CASSSGVRNEKLFF
TRBV5-5	TRBJ1-1	NA	CASSVRVLNTEAFF
TRBV5-1	TRBJ2-7	NA	CASSQRQEDGSYEQYF
TRBV7-3	TRBJ2-2	NA	CASSLTSGAAGELFF
TRBV10-3	TRBJ2-1	TRBD2	CAISTSDLGNEQFF
TRBV7-9	TRBJ2-7	TRBD2	CASSSLGGSYEQYF
TRBV28	TRBJ1-4	NA	CASSLGSPGEKLFF
TRBV5-1	TRBJ1-1	NA	CASSSTGRGTEAFF
TRBV9	TRBJ2-3	NA	CASSARAGGTDTQYF
TRBV5-6	TRBJ2-5	NA	CASRPQGWGGETQYF
TRBV6-5	TRBJ1-1	TRBD1	CASRTDRPNTEAFF